The text below deals with one T cell receptor (beta chain). This sample is drawn from a study of shared clonotypes between healthy human individuals. The data were produced by immunoSEQ multiplex PCR, yet TCRdb's version contains in-frame clones alone and is incomplete. The sample records some 470,000 clones, 60% to 85% being singletons. J was trimmed by 4 bases and V by 0 bases; bases with no gene match: 7. Germline assignment: CDR1 SGHRS and CDR2 YFSETQ. The CDR3 spans 16 residues. The chain uses TRBV5-1 and TRBJ2-1, with 7 bases that match TRBD2. The receptor was isolated from a woman in her thirties or forties in good health. Some clones in this sample may be carry-over from other donors' samples. Material: PBMCs. The CDR3 sequence: CASSLEGSGTYNEQFF. The CDR3 nucleotides are TGCGCCAGCAGCTTGGAGGGAAGCGGGACGTACAATGAGCAGTTCTTC.